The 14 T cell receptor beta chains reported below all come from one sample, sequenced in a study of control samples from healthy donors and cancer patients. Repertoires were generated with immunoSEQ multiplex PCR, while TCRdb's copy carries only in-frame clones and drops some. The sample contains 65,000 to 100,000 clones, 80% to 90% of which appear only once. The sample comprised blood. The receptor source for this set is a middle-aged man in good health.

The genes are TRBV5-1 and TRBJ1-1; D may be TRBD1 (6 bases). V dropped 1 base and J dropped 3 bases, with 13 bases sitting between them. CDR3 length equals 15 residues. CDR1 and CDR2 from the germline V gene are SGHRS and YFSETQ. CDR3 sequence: CASSLQWGADTEAFF. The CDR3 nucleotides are TGCGCCAGCAGCTTGCAGTGGGGGGCGGACACTGAAGCTTTCTTT.

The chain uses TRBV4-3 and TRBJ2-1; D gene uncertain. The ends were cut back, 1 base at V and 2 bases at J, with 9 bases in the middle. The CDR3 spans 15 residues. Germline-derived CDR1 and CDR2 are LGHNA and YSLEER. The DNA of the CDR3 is TGCGCCAGCAGCCAAGGGACCGCCACCTACAATGAGCAGTTCTTC. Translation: CASSQGTATYNEQFF.

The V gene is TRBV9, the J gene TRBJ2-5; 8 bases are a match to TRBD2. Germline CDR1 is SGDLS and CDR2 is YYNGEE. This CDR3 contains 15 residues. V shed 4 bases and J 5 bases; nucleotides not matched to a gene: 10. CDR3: CASSLNPAGAETQYF. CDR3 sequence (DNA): TGTGCCAGCAGCCTAAACCCAGCGGGAGCCGAGACCCAGTACTTC.

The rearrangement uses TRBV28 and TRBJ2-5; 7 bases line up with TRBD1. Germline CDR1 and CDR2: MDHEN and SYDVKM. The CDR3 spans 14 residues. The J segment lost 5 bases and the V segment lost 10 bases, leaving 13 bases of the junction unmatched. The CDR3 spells CATRGSGGVETQYF. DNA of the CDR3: TGTGCCACCAGGGGGTCTGGGGGCGTGGAGACCCAGTACTTC.

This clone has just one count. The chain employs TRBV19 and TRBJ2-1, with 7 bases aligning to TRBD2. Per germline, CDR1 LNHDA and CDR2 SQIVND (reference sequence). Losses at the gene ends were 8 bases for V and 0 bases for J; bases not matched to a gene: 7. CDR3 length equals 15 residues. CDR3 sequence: CASQGLPSSYNEQFF. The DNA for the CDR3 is TGTGCCAGTCAGGGACTACCGAGCTCCTACAATGAGCAGTTCTTC.

CDR3 residues: CASSQSWGSGNTIYF. CDR3 nucleotide sequence: TGTGCCAGCAGCCAGAGTTGGGGCTCTGGAAACACCATATATTTT. The genes are TRBV9 and TRBJ1-3; no definite D call. The CDR3 consists of 15 residues. V lost 4 bases, J lost 0 bases, and 11 bases lay in between. CDR1 and CDR2 from the germline V gene are SGDLS and YYNGEE.

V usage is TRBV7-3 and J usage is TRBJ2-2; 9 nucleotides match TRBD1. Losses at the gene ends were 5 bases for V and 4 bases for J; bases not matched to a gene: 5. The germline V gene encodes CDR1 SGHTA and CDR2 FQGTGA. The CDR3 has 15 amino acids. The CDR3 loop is CASSLATGGTGELFF. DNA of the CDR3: TGTGCCAGCAGCCTGGCGACAGGGGGCACCGGGGAGCTGTTTTTT.

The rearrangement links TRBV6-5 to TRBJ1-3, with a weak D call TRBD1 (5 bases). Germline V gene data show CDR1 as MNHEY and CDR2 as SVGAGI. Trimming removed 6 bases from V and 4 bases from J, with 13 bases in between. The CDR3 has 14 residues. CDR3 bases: TGTGCCAGCAGCCGCGCAGGGAGAGGAAACACCATATATTTT. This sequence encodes CASSRAGRGNTIYF.

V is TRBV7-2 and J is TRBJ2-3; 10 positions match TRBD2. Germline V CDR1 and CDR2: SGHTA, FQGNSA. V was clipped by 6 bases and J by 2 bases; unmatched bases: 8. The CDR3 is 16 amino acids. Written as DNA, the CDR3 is TGTGCCAGCAGTTCCTATGGGACTAGCGTCACAGATACGCAGTATTTT. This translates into CASSSYGTSVTDTQYF. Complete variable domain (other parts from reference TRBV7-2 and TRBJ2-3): GAGVSQSPSNKVTEKGKDVELRCDPISGHTALYWYRQSLGQGLEFLIYFQGNSAPDKSGLPSDRFSAERTGGSVSTLTIQRTQQEDSAVYLCASSSYGTSVTDTQYFGPGTRLTVL.

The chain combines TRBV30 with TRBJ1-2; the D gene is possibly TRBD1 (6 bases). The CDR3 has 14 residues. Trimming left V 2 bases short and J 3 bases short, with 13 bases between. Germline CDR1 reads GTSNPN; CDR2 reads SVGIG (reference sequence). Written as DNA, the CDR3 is TGTGCCTGGAGTCCGGAGACAGGTCACTATGGCTACACCTTC. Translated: CAWSPETGHYGYTF.

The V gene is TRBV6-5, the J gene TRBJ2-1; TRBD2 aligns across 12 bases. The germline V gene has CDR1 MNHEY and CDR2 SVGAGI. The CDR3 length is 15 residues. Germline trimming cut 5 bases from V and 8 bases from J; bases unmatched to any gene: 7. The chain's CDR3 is CASSPGLAGSDEQFF. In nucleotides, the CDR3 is TGTGCCAGCAGTCCCGGACTAGCGGGATCCGATGAGCAGTTCTTC.

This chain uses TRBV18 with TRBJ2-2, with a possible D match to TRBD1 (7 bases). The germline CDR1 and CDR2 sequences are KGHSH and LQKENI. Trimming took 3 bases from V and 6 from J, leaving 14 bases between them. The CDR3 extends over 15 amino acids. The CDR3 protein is CASSPRTGEAGELFF. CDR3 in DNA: TGTGCCAGCTCACCCCGAACAGGGGAGGCCGGGGAGCTGTTTTTT.

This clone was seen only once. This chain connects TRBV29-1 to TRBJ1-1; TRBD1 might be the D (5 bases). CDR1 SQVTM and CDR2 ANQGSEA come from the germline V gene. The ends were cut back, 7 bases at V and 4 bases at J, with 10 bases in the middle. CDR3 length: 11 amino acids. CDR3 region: CSGGRATEAFF. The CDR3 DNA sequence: TGCAGCGGGGGACGGGCCACTGAAGCTTTCTTT.

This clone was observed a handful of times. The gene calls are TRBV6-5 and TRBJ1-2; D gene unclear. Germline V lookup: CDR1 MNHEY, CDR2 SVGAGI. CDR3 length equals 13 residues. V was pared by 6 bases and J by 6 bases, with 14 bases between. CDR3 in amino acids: CASSPDAGHGYTF. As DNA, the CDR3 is TGTGCCAGCAGCCCGGACGCGGGCCATGGCTACACCTTC.